The 23 T cell receptor beta chains presented below share a single source sample, sequenced in a study of control samples from healthy donors and cancer patients. Assay used: immunoSEQ multiplex PCR; TCRdb lists only in-frame clones, some missing. The data show tens of thousands of clones, with around 92% seen just once and less than 15% held by the top ten. The specimen was PBMCs. These receptors were taken from a middle-aged man with lung cancer.

J is TRBJ1-2 and V is TRBV28, with D unresolved. CDR1 and CDR2 (germline): MDHEN, SYDVKM. The CDR3 has 13 amino acids. Trimming took off 4 bases at V and 0 bases at J, with 6 bases between the two ends. CDR3 sequence: CASSSPPNYGYTF. The CDR3 bases are TGTGCCAGCAGTTCCCCCCCTAACTATGGCTACACCTTC.

This clone was observed once. The chain is built from TRBV6-2 or TRBV6-3 and TRBJ2-3, with D perhaps TRBD2 (6 bases). V was cut by 6 bases and J by 5 bases, with 15 bases left in between. In germline, CDR1 is MNHEY, CDR2 SVGEGT. There are 14 residues in the CDR3. CDR3 bases: TGTGCCAGCAGCCCGTGGGACTCCAGAGATACGCAGTATTTT. Translated, it gives CASSPWDSRDTQYF.

The V call is TRBV7-2, the J call TRBJ1-6; TRBD1 might be the D (6 bases). The CDR3 contains 13 residues. Deletions cut 11 bases from V and 7 bases from J, with 15 bases between. The germline CDR1 and CDR2 sequences are SGHTA and FQGNSA. CDR3 bases: TGTGCCGGATTACAGGGTCGCAATTCACCCCTCCACTTT. Its protein product is CAGLQGRNSPLHF.

The rearrangement links TRBV10-3 to TRBJ2-5; 14 bases match TRBD2. With 11 bases clipped from V and 1 base from J, the junction kept 6 bases outside the gene matches. The CDR3 runs 15 residues. Germline CDR1 reads ENHRY; CDR2 reads SYGVKD. CDR3 DNA sequence: TGTGCCTCGGGACTAGCGGGGGACCTCCAAGAGACCCAGTACTTC. It is translated as CASGLAGDLQETQYF.

This clone was counted once. The chain carries TRBV5-1 and TRBJ1-1, with 8 nucleotides matching TRBD1. This CDR3 is built from 15 residues. The J segment lost 2 bases and the V segment lost 4 bases, leaving 7 bases of the junction unmatched. Germline V gene sequence: CDR1 SGHRS, CDR2 YFSETQ. DNA of the CDR3: TGCGCCAGCAGCACCATCGGACAGGGTAACACTGAAGCTTTCTTT. This translates into CASSTIGQGNTEAFF.

The V gene is TRBV28, the J gene TRBJ2-1, with 10 nucleotides matching TRBD2. This CDR3 contains 15 residues. The J segment lost 8 bases and the V segment lost 2 bases, leaving 6 bases of the junction unmatched. CDR1 and CDR2 from the germline V gene are MDHEN and SYDVKM. The CDR3 bases are TGTGCCAGCAGTTTAGCTAGCGGGGGTAGGGATGAGCAGTTCTTC. This gives the protein CASSLASGGRDEQFF. The entire variable domain, with the rest obtained from reference TRBV28 and TRBJ2-1, is as follows: DVKVTQSSRYLVKRTGEKVFLECVQDMDHENMFWYRQDPGLGLRLIYFSYDVKMKEKGDIPEGYSVSREKKERFSLILESASTNQTSMYLCASSLASGGRDEQFFGPGTRLTVL.

The rearrangement links TRBV21-1 to TRBJ1-2; the DNA was not used to check the table's D call, TRBD1. TRBV21-1 is designated a pseudogene. The CDR3 is made up of 14 amino acids. The CDR3 is CASSTRDRDFGYTF. DNA of the CDR3: TGTGCCAGCAGCACGAGGGACAGGGATTTTGGCTACACCTTC.

This chain links TRBV3-1 (or the pseudogene TRBV3-2) with TRBJ1-2, with 8 bases aligning to TRBD1. Germline V CDR1 and CDR2: LGHDT, YNNKEL (reference sequence). V dropped 1 base and J dropped 2; count of bases not matched to a gene: 0. This CDR3 is built from 14 residues. The CDR3 nucleotides read TGTGCCAGCAGCCAAGGGGACAGGAACTATGGCTACACCTTC. Its protein product is CASSQGDRNYGYTF.

This sequence joins TRBV14 and TRBJ1-6; tentatively, D is TRBD1 (6 bases). V lost 3 bases and J lost 15, with 12 bases in between. CDR3 length: 12 amino acids. Germline loops: CDR1 SGHDN, CDR2 FVKESK. The chain's CDR3 is CASSQDTGSLHF. As DNA, the CDR3 is TGTGCCAGCAGCCAGGATACAGGGAGCCTCCACTTT.

The genes are TRBV7-2 and TRBJ1-1, with 7 bases aligning to TRBD1. The length of the CDR3 is 14 residues. The ends lost 6 bases at V and 4 bases at J; junction bases unmatched: 8. Germline CDR1 is SGHTA and CDR2 is FQGNSA. CDR3 coding DNA: TGTGCCAGCAGTGTCCTGCCAGGGGGCACTGAAGCTTTCTTT. Amino acids: CASSVLPGGTEAFF.

This sequence joins TRBV19 and TRBJ1-1; D is ambiguous. Trimming shortened V by 3 bases and J by 1 base, and 6 bases separated the two germline ends. Germline CDR1 is LNHDA and CDR2 is SQIVND (reference sequence). The CDR3 contains 13 residues. Here the CDR3 DNA reads TGTGCCAGTAGTATTCAGGAGAACACTGAAGCTTTCTTT. Translating gives CASSIQENTEAFF. The whole variable domain, remainder taken from reference TRBV19 and TRBJ1-1, is DGGITQSPKYLFRKEGQNVTLSCEQNLNHDAMYWYRQDPGQGLRLIYYSQIVNDFQKGDIAEGYSVSREKKESFPLTVTSAQKNPTAFYLCASSIQENTEAFFGQGTRLTVV.

The chain recombines TRBV10-1 with TRBJ1-2; no firm D call. Germline assignment: CDR1 WNHNN and CDR2 SYGVQD (reference sequence). This CDR3 is 15 amino acids long. Trimming took off 6 bases at V and 6 bases at J, with 20 bases between the two ends. In DNA form, the CDR3 reads TGCGCCAGCAGCCATATGAACGCCCCCCCAGATGGCTACACCTTC. It yields the protein CASSHMNAPPDGYTF.

The J gene is TRBJ1-2, the V gene TRBV5-1; no clear D gene. The CDR3 covers 15 residues. V lost 4 bases and J lost 3, with 16 bases in between. From germline, CDR1 is SGHRS and CDR2 YFSETQ. CDR3 sequence reads: CASSQGGAFDYGYTF. CDR3 DNA sequence: TGCGCCAGCAGCCAAGGTGGAGCATTCGACTATGGCTACACCTTC.

A single count supports this clone. The V call is TRBV27, the J call TRBJ1-2; 8 nucleotides line up with TRBD1. Trimming removed 6 bases from V and 3 bases from J; junction bases left unmatched: 3. The CDR3 spans 13 residues. Germline V gene sequence: CDR1 MNHEY, CDR2 SMNVEV (reference sequence). The CDR3 coding sequence is TGTGCCAGCAGCCCGACAGGGGACTATGGCTACACCTTC. Protein product: CASSPTGDYGYTF.

The chain joins TRBV30 to TRBJ2-6; D gene uncertain. CDR3 size: 14 residues. The germline gives CDR1 GTSNPN, CDR2 SVGIG (reference sequence). Trimming removed 1 base from V and 0 bases from J, with 4 bases in between. The CDR3 loop is CAWSGGSGANVLTF. In DNA, the CDR3 is TGTGCCTGGAGTGGGGGCTCTGGGGCCAACGTCCTGACTTTC.

V is TRBV3-1 (or the pseudogene TRBV3-2) and J is TRBJ2-2; D call uncertain. Germline lookup yields CDR1 LGHDT and CDR2 YNNKEL (reference sequence). The V end was cut by 1 base, the J end by 6 bases, with 9 bases between. CDR3 length: 14 residues. CDR3 DNA: TGTGCCAGCAGCCAAGGGGTGGAGTCCGGGGAGCTGTTTTTT. Protein product: CASSQGVESGELFF.

The rearrangement links TRBV5-6 to TRBJ1-4, with 9 bases aligning to TRBD1. Germline assignment: CDR1 SGHDT and CDR2 YYEEEE. There are 15 residues in the CDR3. Trimming removed 2 bases from V and 5 bases from J; junction bases left unmatched: 4. The CDR3, as DNA: TGTGCCAGCAGCTTATTGGGACAGGGCAATGAAAAACTGTTTTTT. Amino acid sequence: CASSLLGQGNEKLFF.

The chain recombines TRBV18 with TRBJ2-6; TRBD1 might be the D (6 bases). The CDR3 runs to 16 residues. Trimming removed 3 bases from V and 2 bases from J, with 11 bases in between. Germline V gene sequence: CDR1 KGHSH, CDR2 LQKENI. CDR3 DNA: TGTGCCAGCTCACCCATACAGGGCCCTGGGGCCAACGTCCTGACTTTC. Protein: CASSPIQGPGANVLTF. Supplemented by reference TRBV18 and TRBJ2-6, the full variable domain reads NAGVMQNPRHLVRRRGQEARLRCSPMKGHSHVYWYRQLPEEGLKFMVYLQKENIIDESGMPKERFSAEFPKEGPSILRIQQVVRGDSAAYFCASSPIQGPGANVLTFGAGSRLTVL.

V usage is TRBV28 and J usage is TRBJ1-2; 9 positions agree with TRBD1. Germline trimming cut 4 bases from V and 6 bases from J; bases unmatched to any gene: 12. The V gene's germline CDR1 is MDHEN and CDR2 SYDVKM. The CDR3 loop spans 16 amino acids. The CDR3 DNA is TGTGCCAGCAGTTCCATGATACAGGGGGCGCGGGATGGCTACACCTTC. Translated, it gives CASSSMIQGARDGYTF.

The chain employs TRBV4-3 and TRBJ2-7; tentative D call: TRBD1 (6 bases). CDR1 and CDR2 (germline): LGHNA, YSLEER. The CDR3 is 14 residues long. The V end was cut by 0 bases, the J end by 6 bases, with 12 bases between. CDR3 amino acids: CASSQDTGMSEQYF. The CDR3, as DNA: TGCGCCAGCAGCCAAGATACAGGGATGAGCGAGCAGTACTTC.

The J gene is TRBJ1-1, the V gene TRBV11-2; possibly TRBD1 for D (5 bases). The CDR3 extends over 15 amino acids. CDR1 is SGHAT and CDR2 is FQNNGV in the germline V gene. V was pared by 1 base and J by 6 bases, with 15 bases between. The CDR3 loop is CASSLGGRAGAEAFF. In nucleotides, the CDR3 is TGTGCCAGCAGCTTAGGGGGGAGGGCCGGGGCTGAAGCTTTCTTT.

The chain joins TRBV9 to TRBJ1-1, with 7 bases that match TRBD1. CDR3 size: 16 residues. CDR1 is SGDLS, CDR2 YYNGEE, per germline. V lost 0 bases and J lost 6; bases outside the gene matches: 11. Here the CDR3 DNA reads TGTGCCAGCAGCGTAGGCCAGGGGGGTAGGGTGTCTGAAGCTTTCTTT. As protein: CASSVGQGGRVSEAFF. The variable domain in full, completed from reference TRBV9 and TRBJ1-1, reads DSGVTQTPKHLITATGQRVTLRCSPRSGDLSVYWYQQSLDQGLQFLIQYYNGEERAKGNILERFSAQQFPDLHSELNLSSLELGDSALYFCASSVGQGGRVSEAFFGQGTRLTVV.

The rearrangement uses TRBV9 and TRBJ2-1, with 12 positions matching TRBD1. Germline lookup yields CDR1 SGDLS and CDR2 YYNGEE. The CDR3 extends over 19 amino acids. V was clipped by 0 bases and J by 0 bases; unmatched bases: 7. The CDR3 DNA sequence: TGTGCCAGCAGCGTAGCCCCGGGACAGGGGGCTAGCTCCTACAATGAGCAGTTCTTC. Protein: CASSVAPGQGASSYNEQFF.